This T cell receptor (beta chain) was observed in a study of CD8 T cells in ankylosing spondylitis. Points from the study as a whole: Ankylosing spondylitis blood appeared to be characterized by a TCR beta motif of eight highly homologous variants.

This clonotype was counted at least ten times. Its antigen is undetermined. TCRdb independently ran MiXCR on the 5' RACE reads; one entry per CDR3 protein. The sample comprises about 90,000 distinct CDR3 sequences, about 9% of which are singletons, and approximately 29% rests with the top ten. This CDR3 has 15 residues. The V end lost 1 base, the J end lost 5 bases, and 14 bases lay between the germline ends. Germline CDR1 reads MNHNS; CDR2 reads SASEGT. The sample was blood, either unsorted or a sorted T cell fraction (not recorded which). This chain links TRBV6-1 with TRBJ1-1, with D possibly TRBD1 on 6 matching bases. The receptor was derived from a male donor with ankylosing spondylitis. The CDR3 sequence: CASSEELGGGTEAFF. CDR3 DNA sequence: TGTGCCAGCAGTGAAGAGCTGGGAGGGGGAACTGAAGCTTTCTTT.